These 6 T cell receptor beta chains came from one sample sequenced in a study of vaccination effects on CD4 cells after COVID-19. Their target antigens are unknown. Data came from immunoSEQ multiplex PCR; TCRdb stores just in-frame clones and leaves some out. The data hold about 24,000 clones, with more than 80% observed a single time. The ViraFEST assay expanded antigen-specific CD4+ T cells with viral peptide pools before sequencing. CD4+ T cell isolation took place after 10 days of culture. Participants received two doses of either the BNT162b2 or mRNA-1273 vaccine. The sequences come from CD4+ T cells from PBMCs cultured with SARS-CoV-2 spike peptides, collected after COVID-19 vaccination. The source of these receptors is a human donor who received a COVID-19 vaccine. Some clones in this sample may be carry-over from other donors' samples.

The chain is built from TRBV7-2 and TRBJ1-3; weak D call: TRBD1 (5 bases). V dropped 5 bases and J dropped 0 bases, with 11 bases sitting between them. The CDR3 is made up of 15 amino acids. Germline V CDR1 and CDR2: SGHTA, FQGNSA. The CDR3 DNA is TGTGCCAGCAGCCGGGGACCTTTCTCTGGAAACACCATATATTTT. Protein sequence: CASSRGPFSGNTIYF.

The chain recombines TRBV25-1 with TRBJ1-5; D is uncertain. CDR3 length equals 14 residues. Trimming left V 5 bases short and J 0 bases short, with 8 bases between. The germline CDR1 and CDR2 sequences are MGHDK and SYGVNS. CDR3: CASSHDTSNQPQHF. CDR3 nucleotides: TGTGCCAGCAGTCACGACACTAGCAATCAGCCCCAGCATTTT.

The rearrangement links TRBV24-1 to TRBJ2-5; weak D call: TRBD2 (5 bases). The CDR3 extends over 12 amino acids. V was trimmed by 5 bases and J by 5 bases, leaving 8 bases between them. Germline V CDR1 and CDR2: KGHDR, SFDVKD. DNA of the CDR3: TGTGCCACCAGTGCCCCGGGGGAGACCCAGTACTTC. Protein: CATSAPGETQYF.

This rearrangement joins TRBV9 to TRBJ1-3; D might be TRBD1 (5 bases). V dropped 0 bases and J dropped 3 bases, with 10 bases sitting between them. The CDR3 covers 15 residues. Germline CDR1 is SGDLS and CDR2 is YYNGEE. The DNA for the CDR3 is TGTGCCAGCAGCGTAGGGGGGGGGTTTGGAAACACCATATATTTT. It yields the protein CASSVGGGFGNTIYF.

The rearrangement links TRBV3-1 (or the pseudogene TRBV3-2) to TRBJ2-3; 7 positions match TRBD1. The length of the CDR3 is 15 residues. Unmatched junction bases numbered 4, after V lost 0 bases and J lost 4 bases. CDR1 is LGHDT and CDR2 is YNNKEL in the germline V gene (reference sequence). The CDR3 is CASSQDDRVADTQYF. The CDR3, as DNA: TGTGCCAGCAGCCAAGACGACAGGGTAGCAGATACGCAGTATTTT.

The chain carries TRBV5-5 and TRBJ1-1; 7 bases align to TRBD1. After removal of 4 bases from V and 1 base from J, the junction contained 7 bases not matched to a gene. Germline loops: CDR1 SGHKS, CDR2 YYEKEE (reference sequence). The CDR3 totals 15 residues. CDR3 sequence (DNA): TGTGCCAGCAGCCAGGCAGGGGGGTCGAACACTGAAGCTTTCTTT. It encodes CASSQAGGSNTEAFF.